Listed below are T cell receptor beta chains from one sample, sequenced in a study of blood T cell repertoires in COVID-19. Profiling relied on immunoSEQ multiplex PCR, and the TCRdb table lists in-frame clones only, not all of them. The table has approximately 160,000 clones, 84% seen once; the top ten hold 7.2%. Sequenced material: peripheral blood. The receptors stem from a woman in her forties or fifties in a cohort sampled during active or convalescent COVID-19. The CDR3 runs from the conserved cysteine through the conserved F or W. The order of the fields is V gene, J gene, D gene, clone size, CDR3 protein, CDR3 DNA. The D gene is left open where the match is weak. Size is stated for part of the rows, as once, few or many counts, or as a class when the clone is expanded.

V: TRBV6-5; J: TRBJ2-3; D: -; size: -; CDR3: CATSYTDTQYF; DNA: TGTGCCACCAGCTACACAGATACGCAGTATTTT
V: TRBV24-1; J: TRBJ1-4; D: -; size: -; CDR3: CATSDSLNDRPPTNEKLFF; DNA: TGTGCCACCAGTGATTCCCTCAACGACAGACCGCCAACTAATGAAAAACTGTTTTTT
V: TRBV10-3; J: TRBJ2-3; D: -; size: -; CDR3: CAIRRVLGTDTQYF; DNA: TGTGCCATCAGGAGGGTACTCGGCACAGATACGCAGTATTTT
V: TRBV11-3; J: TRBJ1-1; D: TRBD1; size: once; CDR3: CASSRGQGGHTEAFF; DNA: TGTGCCAGCAGCCGCGGACAGGGAGGGCACACTGAAGCTTTCTTT
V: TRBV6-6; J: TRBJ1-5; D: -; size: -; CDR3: CASNPDSSNQPQHF; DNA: TGTGCCAGCAACCCGGACAGTAGCAATCAGCCCCAGCATTTT
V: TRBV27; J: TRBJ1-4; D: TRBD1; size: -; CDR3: CASSLDRGNEKLFF; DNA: TGTGCCAGCAGTTTGGACAGGGGTAATGAAAAACTGTTTTTT
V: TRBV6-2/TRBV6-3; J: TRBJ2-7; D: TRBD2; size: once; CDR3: CASSPGLAGGLSYEQYF; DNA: TGTGCCAGCAGTCCGGGACTAGCGGGGGGGCTTAGTTACGAGCAGTACTTC
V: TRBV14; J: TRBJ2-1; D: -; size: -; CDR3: CASSQGRDIFINEQFF; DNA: TGTGCCAGCAGCCAGGGCAGGGACATTTTTATTAATGAGCAGTTCTTC
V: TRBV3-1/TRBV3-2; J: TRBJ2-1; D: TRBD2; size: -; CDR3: CASSQVGSGGAATQFF; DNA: TGTGCCAGCAGCCAAGTAGGAAGCGGGGGGGCCGCCACGCAGTTCTTC
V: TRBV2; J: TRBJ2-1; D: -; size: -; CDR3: CASSERLAEQFF; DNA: TGTGCCAGCAGTGAGAGGCTAGCGGAGCAGTTCTTC
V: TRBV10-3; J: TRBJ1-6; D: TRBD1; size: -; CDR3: CATLAFDRVESPLHF; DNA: TGTGCCACGCTAGCCTTTGACAGGGTCGAGTCACCCCTCCACTTT
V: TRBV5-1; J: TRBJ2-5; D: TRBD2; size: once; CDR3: CASSAGTRDRETQYF; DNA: TGCGCCAGCAGCGCCGGGACTAGGGATCGGGAGACCCAGTACTTC
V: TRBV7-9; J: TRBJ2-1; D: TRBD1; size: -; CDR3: CASSLSSGGQFF; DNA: TGTGCCAGCAGCTTATCGTCAGGGGGGCAGTTCTTC
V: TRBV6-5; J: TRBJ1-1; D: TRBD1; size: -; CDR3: CASGFDRVNTEAFF; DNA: TGTGCCAGCGGCTTTGACAGGGTGAACACTGAAGCTTTCTTT
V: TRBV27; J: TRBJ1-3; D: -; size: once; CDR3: CASSLSGHILSGNTIYF; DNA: TGTGCCAGCAGTTTATCTGGCCATATCCTCTCTGGAAACACCATATATTTT
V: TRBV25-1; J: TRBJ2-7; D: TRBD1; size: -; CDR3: CASSDPRGQGNEQYF; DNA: TGTGCCAGCAGTGATCCCCGAGGACAGGGGAACGAGCAGTACTTC
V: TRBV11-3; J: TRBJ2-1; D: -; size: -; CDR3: CASSLDQVHEQFF; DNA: TGTGCCAGCAGCTTAGATCAGGTGCATGAGCAGTTCTTC
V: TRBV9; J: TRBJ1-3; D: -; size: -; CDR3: CASSVEPISGNTIYF; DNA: TGTGCCAGCAGCGTAGAGCCGATCTCTGGAAACACCATATATTTT
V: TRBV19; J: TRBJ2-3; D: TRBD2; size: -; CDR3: CASRAIAGGRDTQYF; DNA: TGTGCCAGTAGGGCCATAGCGGGGGGACGGGATACGCAGTATTTT
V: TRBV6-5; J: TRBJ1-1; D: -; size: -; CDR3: CASSDSTGNTEAFF; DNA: TGTGCCAGCAGTGACTCGACGGGGAACACTGAAGCTTTCTTT
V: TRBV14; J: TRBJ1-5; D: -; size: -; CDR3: CASSPEGAGAQPQHF; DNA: TGTGCCAGCAGCCCAGAGGGAGCGGGCGCACAGCCCCAGCATTTT
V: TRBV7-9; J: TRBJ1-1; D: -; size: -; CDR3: CASSYGTRTTEAFF; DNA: TGTGCCAGCAGTTACGGGACAAGAACCACTGAAGCTTTCTTT
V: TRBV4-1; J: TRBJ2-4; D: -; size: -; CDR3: CASSQVGIVRGGKNIQYF; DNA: TGCGCCAGCAGCCAGGTGGGCATAGTTAGGGGAGGCAAAAACATTCAGTACTTC
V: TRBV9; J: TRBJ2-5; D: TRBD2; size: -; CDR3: CASSVGVAGAQETQYF; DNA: TGTGCCAGCAGCGTAGGGGTAGCGGGGGCCCAAGAGACCCAGTACTTC
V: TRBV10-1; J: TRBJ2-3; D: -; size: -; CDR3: CASSGSPGTQYF; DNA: TGCGCCAGCAGTGGGTCTCCCGGTACGCAGTATTTT
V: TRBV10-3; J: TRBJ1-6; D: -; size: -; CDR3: CATSERDSYNSPLHF; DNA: TGTGCCACGTCAGAGAGGGACTCCTATAATTCACCCCTCCACTTT
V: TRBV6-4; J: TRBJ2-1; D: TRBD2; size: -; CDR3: CASSAEGAGGFNEQFF; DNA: TGTGCCAGCAGTGCCGAGGGAGCGGGGGGTTTCAATGAGCAGTTCTTC
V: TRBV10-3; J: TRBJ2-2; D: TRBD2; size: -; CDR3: CAISELAANTGELFF; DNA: TGTGCCATCAGTGAGCTAGCGGCGAACACCGGGGAGCTGTTTTTT
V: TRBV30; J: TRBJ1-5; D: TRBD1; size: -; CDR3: CAWSADRVGQPQHF; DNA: TGTGCCTGGAGCGCCGACAGGGTTGGACAGCCCCAGCATTTT
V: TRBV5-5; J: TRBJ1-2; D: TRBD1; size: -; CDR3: CASSFTGAKLYGYTF; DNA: TGTGCCAGCAGCTTCACAGGGGCCAAGCTCTATGGCTACACCTTC
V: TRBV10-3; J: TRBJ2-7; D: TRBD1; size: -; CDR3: CAISESGQGARSGEEQYF; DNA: TGTGCCATCAGTGAAAGTGGACAGGGGGCGCGTTCCGGGGAGGAGCAGTACTTC
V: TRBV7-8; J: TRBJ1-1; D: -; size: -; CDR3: CASSLNWRTEAFF; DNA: TGTGCCAGCAGCTTAAATTGGCGGACTGAAGCTTTCTTT
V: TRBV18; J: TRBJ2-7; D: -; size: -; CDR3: CASSPRTYEQYF; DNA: TGTGCCAGCTCACCGAGGACCTACGAGCAGTACTTC
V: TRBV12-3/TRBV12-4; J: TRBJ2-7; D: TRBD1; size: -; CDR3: CASRRQGSYEQYF; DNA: TGTGCCAGCAGAAGACAGGGCTCCTACGAGCAGTACTTC
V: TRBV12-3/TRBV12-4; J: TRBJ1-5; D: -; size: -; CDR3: CASNSYSNQPQHF; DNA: TGTGCCAGCAACTCTTATAGCAATCAGCCCCAGCATTTT
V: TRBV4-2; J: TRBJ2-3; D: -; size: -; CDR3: CASSQVVRDWGVSDTQYF; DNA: TGTGCCAGCAGCCAAGTTGTTCGGGACTGGGGAGTTTCAGATACGCAGTATTTT
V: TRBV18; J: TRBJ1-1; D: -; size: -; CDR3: CASSPGHPTEAFF; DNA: TGTGCCAGCTCACCAGGACACCCGACTGAAGCTTTCTTT
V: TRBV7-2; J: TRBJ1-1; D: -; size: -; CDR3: CASSLAPGATEAFF; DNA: TGTGCCAGCAGCTTAGCCCCAGGGGCCACTGAAGCTTTCTTT
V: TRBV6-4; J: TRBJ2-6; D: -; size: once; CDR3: CASSTDYTSGANVLTF; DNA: TGTGCCAGCAGTACTGACTATACCTCTGGGGCCAACGTCCTGACTTTC
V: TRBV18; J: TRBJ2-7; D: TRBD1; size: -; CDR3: CASSPPGLRGHPYEQYF; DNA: TGTGCCAGCTCACCACCGGGATTAAGGGGGCACCCCTACGAGCAGTACTTC
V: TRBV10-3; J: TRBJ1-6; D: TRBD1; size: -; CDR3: CAISESKQGVNSPLHF; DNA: TGTGCCATCAGTGAGTCGAAGCAGGGGGTTAATTCACCCCTCCACTTT
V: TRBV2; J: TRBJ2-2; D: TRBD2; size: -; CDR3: CASRGLGTGELFF; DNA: TGTGCCAGCAGGGGACTAGGTACCGGGGAGCTGTTTTTT
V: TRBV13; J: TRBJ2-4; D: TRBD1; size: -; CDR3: CASSLRGRKNIQYF; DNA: TGTGCCAGCAGCTTGAGGGGGCGAAAAAACATTCAGTACTTC
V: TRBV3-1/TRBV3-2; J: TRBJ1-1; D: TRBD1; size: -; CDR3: CASSPRGTGVGAFF; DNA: TGTGCCAGCAGCCCTAGAGGGACAGGGGTTGGCGCTTTCTTT
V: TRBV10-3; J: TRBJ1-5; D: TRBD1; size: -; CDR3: CAISEGQVTVPQHF; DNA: TGTGCCATCAGTGAGGGACAGGTCACCGTTCCCCAGCATTTT
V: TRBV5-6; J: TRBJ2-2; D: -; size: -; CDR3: CASAGQHTGELFF; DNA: TGTGCCAGCGCCGGACAGCACACCGGGGAGCTGTTTTTT
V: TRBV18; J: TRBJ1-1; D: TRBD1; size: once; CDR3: CASSPSTGAHTEAFF; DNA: TGTGCCAGCTCACCTTCGACAGGGGCGCACACTGAAGCTTTCTTT
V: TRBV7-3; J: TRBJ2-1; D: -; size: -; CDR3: CASSLMSSYNEQFF; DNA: TGTGCCAGCAGCTTGATGAGCTCCTACAATGAGCAGTTCTTC
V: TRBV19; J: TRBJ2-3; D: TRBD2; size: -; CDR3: CASRRGGMKDTQYF; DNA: TGTGCCAGTAGACGGGGGGGGATGAAAGATACGCAGTATTTT
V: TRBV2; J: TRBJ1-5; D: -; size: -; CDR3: CASRDDTEPQPQHF; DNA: TGTGCCAGCAGGGATGACACCGAACCGCAGCCCCAGCATTTT
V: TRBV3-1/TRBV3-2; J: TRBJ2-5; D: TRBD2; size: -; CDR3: CASSPGGARETQYF; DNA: TGTGCCAGCAGCCCGGGGGGGGCGCGGGAGACCCAGTACTTC
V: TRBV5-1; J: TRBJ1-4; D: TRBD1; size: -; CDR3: CASSLEGANEKLFF; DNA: TGCGCCAGCAGCTTAGAGGGGGCGAATGAAAAACTGTTTTTT
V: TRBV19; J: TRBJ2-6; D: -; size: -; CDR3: CASSPVSSGANVLTF; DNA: TGTGCCAGTAGCCCCGTGAGCTCTGGGGCCAACGTCCTGACTTTC
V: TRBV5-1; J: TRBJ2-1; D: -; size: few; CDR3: CASSSRVDNEQFF; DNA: TGCGCCAGCAGCTCCAGGGTAGACAATGAGCAGTTCTTC
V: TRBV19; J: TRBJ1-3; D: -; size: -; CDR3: CASSPIGVRSGNTIYF; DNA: TGTGCCAGTAGTCCCATCGGAGTCCGCTCTGGAAACACCATATATTTT
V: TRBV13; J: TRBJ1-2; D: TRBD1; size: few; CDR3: CASSLGRGRFGYGYTF; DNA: TGTGCCAGCAGCTTAGGCAGGGGGCGCTTTGGCTATGGCTACACCTTC
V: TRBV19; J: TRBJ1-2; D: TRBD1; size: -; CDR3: CASSEGTGGAESYGYTF; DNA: TGTGCCAGTAGTGAGGGGACAGGGGGCGCAGAATCCTATGGCTACACCTTC
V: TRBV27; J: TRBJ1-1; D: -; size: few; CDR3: CASRFTPGVNTEAFF; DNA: TGTGCCAGCAGGTTCACACCGGGGGTGAACACTGAAGCTTTCTTT
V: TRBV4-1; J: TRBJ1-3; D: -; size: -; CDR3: CASSQDPPGVSGNTIYF; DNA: TGCGCCAGCAGCCAAGATCCGCCAGGGGTCTCTGGAAACACCATATATTTT